This TCR beta chain was retrieved from a study of T cell responses to AZD1222 COVID-19 vaccine. Study observations and caveats: A mostly white British donor set with more females was recruited, and clonal diversity was possibly underestimated. Researchers took repertoire samples only after the peak T cell response had come. Reportedly, nearly half of unique spike TCRs recognized epitopes outside B.1.351/B.1.1.7 mutations.

Generated by immunoSEQ multiplex PCR, the TCRdb table keeps only in-frame clones and is missing some. The profile shows just over 80,000 clones, approximately 90% of them singletons. In its sample, this clone was seen once. What it binds is unknown. The source material was peripheral blood, sampled on day 0 of AZD1222 vaccination. The TCR was taken from an adult in good health.

CDR3 amino acids: CASIGHWNEKLFF. CDR3 bases: TGTGCCAGTATTGGACATTGGAATGAAAAACTGTTTTTT. This chain connects TRBV19 to TRBJ1-4; tentative D call: TRBD1 (5 bases). The V end was cut by 7 bases, the J end by 5 bases, with 11 bases between. From germline, CDR1 is LNHDA and CDR2 SQIVND (reference sequence). The CDR3 is 13 amino acids.